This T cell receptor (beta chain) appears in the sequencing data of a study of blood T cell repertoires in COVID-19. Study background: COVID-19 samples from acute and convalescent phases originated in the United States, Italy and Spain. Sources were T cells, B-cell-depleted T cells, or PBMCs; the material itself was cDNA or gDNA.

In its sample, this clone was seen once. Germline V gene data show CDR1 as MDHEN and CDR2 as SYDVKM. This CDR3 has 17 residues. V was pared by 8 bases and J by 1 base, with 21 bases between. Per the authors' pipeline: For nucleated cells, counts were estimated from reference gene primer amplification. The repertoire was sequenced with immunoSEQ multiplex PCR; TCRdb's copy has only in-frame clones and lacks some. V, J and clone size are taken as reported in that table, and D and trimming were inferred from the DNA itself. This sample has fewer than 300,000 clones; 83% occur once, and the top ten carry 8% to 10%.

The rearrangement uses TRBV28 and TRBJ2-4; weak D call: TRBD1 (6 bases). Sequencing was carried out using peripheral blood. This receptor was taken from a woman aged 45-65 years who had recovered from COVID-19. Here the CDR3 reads CASHNLGAWGAKNIQYF. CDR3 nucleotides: TGTGCCAGCCACAACCTGGGGGCGTGGGGGGCCAAAAACATTCAGTACTTC.